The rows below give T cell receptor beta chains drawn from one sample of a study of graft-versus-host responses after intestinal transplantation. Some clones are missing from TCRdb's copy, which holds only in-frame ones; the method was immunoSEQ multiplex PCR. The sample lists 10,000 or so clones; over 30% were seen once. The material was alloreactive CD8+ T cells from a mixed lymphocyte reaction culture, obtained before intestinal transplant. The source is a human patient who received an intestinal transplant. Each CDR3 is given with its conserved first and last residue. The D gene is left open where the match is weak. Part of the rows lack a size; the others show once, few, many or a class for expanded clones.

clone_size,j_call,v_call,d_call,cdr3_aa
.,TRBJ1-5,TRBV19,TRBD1,CASSPTGNSNQPQHF
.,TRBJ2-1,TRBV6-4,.,CASSDVWRGEQFF
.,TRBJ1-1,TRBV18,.,CASSPFYSSVPKNTEAFF
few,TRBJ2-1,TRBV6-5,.,CASSVDSPPKEQFF
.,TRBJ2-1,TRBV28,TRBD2,CASSVHTSGDDNEQFF
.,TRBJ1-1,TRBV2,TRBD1,CAWGDRAHTEAFF
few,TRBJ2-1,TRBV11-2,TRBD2,CASSAYLAGVYNEQFF
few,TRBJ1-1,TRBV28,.,CASSFISTGNTEAFF
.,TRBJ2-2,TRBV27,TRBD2,CASSSPAGGLGELFF
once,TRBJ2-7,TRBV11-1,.,CASSSPAKGSYEQYF
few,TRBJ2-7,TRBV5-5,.,CASSLYEPPGYEQYF
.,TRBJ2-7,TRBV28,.,CASSPFALSYWEQYF
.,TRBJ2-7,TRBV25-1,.,CASSEIGVYEQYF
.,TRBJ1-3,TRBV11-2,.,CASSEAQPSSGNTIYF
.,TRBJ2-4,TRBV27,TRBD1,CASRDRLAKNIQYF
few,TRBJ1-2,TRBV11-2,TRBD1,CASSFPGGGGYTF
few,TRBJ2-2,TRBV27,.,CASSLPEDPSGELFF
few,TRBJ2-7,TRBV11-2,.,CASSLERTSSYEQYF
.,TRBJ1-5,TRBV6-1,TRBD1,CASSEAPRGPGGNQPQHF
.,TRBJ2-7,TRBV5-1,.,CASSWGSGAFPYYEQYF
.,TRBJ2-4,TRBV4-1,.,CASSSVEAKNIQYF
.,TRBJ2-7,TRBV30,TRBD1,CAWQGASHEQYF
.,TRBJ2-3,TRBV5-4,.,CASSLVSVAGRDRGTDTQYF
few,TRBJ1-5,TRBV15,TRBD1,CATSRDPGGSNQPQHF
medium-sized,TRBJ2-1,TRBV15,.,CATSRAVYNEQFF
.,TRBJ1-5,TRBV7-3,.,CASSLRAAIAPQHF
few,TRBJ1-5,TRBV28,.,CASSPTSNQPQHF
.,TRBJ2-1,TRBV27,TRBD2,CASSRTPRGGYNEQFF
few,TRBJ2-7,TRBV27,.,CASSPLRVGGSYEQYF
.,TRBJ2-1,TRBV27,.,CASSLYEYNEQFF
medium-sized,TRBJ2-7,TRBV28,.,CASSSRLISYEQYF
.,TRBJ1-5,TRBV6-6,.,CASSYGGGGQPQHF
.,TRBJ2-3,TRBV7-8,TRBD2,CASSVSSGRGADTQYF
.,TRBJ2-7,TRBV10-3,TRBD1,CAIRIEQGANEQYF
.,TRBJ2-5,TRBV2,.,CASVGRWQETQYF
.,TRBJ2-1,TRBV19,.,CASSLAGSSYNEQFF
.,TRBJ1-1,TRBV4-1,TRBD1,CASSQQPQGANTEAFF
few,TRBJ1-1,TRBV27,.,CASSYFPGDTEAFF
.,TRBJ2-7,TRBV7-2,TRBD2,CASSLGLVYEQYF
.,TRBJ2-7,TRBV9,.,CASSVKGRRGLTYEQYF
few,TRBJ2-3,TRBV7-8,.,CASSLAETGTITDTQYF
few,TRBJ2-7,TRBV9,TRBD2,CASSVPPRGYYEQYF
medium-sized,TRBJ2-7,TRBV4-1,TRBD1,CASSQAGQGYEQYF
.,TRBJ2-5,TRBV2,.,CASSEFWGEKTQYF
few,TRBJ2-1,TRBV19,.,CASSTDRSSYNEQFF
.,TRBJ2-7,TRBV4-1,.,CASSQISGAYEQYF
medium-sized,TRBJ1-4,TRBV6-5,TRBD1,CASSWGQTSEKLFF
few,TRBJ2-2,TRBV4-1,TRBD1,CASSQIVWVGQGVIGELFF
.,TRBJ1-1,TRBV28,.,CASSFPRLSTEAFF
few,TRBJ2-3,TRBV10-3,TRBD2,CAISDPGLAVLPLSTDTQYF
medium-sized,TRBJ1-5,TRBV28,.,CASRGGSQPQHF
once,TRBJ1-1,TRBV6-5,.,CASTTQGRTEAFF
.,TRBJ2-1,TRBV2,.,CASRAIPPWTESSYNEQFF
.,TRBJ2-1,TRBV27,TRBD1,CASSLGTVSYNEQFF
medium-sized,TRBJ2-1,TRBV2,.,CASRLYNEQFF
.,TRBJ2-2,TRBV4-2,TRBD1,CASSQDPLLTTGFTGELFF
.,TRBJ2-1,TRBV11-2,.,CASSLNGRGNEQFF
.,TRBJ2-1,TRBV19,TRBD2,CASRVTSGSEQFF
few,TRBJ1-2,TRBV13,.,CASSSGTDGYTF